Shown below are 22 T cell receptor beta chains from a single sample sequenced in a study of cytomegalovirus exposure and HLA in healthy donors. The PCR used 60 Vbeta and 13 Jbeta primers. Assay: immunoSEQ multiplex PCR; the TCRdb copy retains only in-frame clones and omits some. Among around 100,000 clones listed, 75% to 85% were seen once. Sequencing input: PBMCs. Receptor source: a man aged 30-40 years in good health and CMV-seropositive.

The J gene is TRBJ1-2, the V gene TRBV29-1, with 9 positions matching TRBD1. This CDR3 has 13 residues. V shed 6 bases and J 7 bases; nucleotides not matched to a gene: 9. Germline V gives CDR1 SQVTM, CDR2 ANQGSEA. The CDR3 protein is CSVQIQGAGGYTF. As DNA, the CDR3 is TGCAGCGTGCAAATACAGGGGGCTGGTGGCTACACCTTC. Complete variable domain (other parts from reference TRBV29-1 and TRBJ1-2): SAVISQKPSRDICQRGTSLTIQCQVDSQVTMMFWYRQQPGQSLTLIATANQGSEATYESGFVIDKFPISRPNLTFSTLTVSNMSPEDSSIYLCSVQIQGAGGYTFGSGTRLTVV.

The chain employs TRBV5-1 and TRBJ2-3; 12 nucleotides align to TRBD2. The length of the CDR3 is 17 residues. The junction had 3 bases not matched to a gene; V was cut back by 0 bases and J by 1 base. The V gene's germline CDR1 is SGHRS and CDR2 YFSETQ. CDR3 loop: CASSLEASGGGTDTQYF. As DNA, the CDR3 is TGCGCCAGCAGCTTGGAGGCTAGCGGGGGGGGCACAGATACGCAGTATTTT. The full variable domain, in which reference TRBV5-1 and TRBJ2-3 provide the parts outside the CDR3, is KAGVTQTPRYLIKTRGQQVTLSCSPISGHRSVSWYQQTPGQGLQFLFEYFSETQRNKGNFPGRFSGRQFSNSRSEMNVSTLELGDSALYLCASSLEASGGGTDTQYFGPGTRLTVL.

This clone was counted only a few times. The chain couples TRBV6-1 to TRBJ1-5, with D possibly TRBD1 on 6 matching bases. Germline V gene lookup returns CDR1 MNHNS and CDR2 SASEGT. The V and J ends lost 8 bases and 7 bases respectively, with 18 bases between them. The CDR3 contains 14 residues. The CDR3 loop is CASARQVGPQPQHF. The CDR3 region has the DNA TGTGCCAGCGCCCGACAGGTGGGGCCGCAGCCCCAGCATTTT.

This clone is a singleton in its sample. The chain uses TRBV5-1 and TRBJ2-7; perhaps TRBD2 as D (5 bases). CDR3 size: 14 residues. CDR1 is SGHRS and CDR2 is YFSETQ in the germline V gene. Trimming removed 0 bases at V and 2 bases at J, with 9 bases between. CDR3 DNA: TGCGCCAGCAGCTTGGGCGGGTTTACCTACGAGCAGTACTTC. It translates to CASSLGGFTYEQYF.

This rearrangement joins TRBV5-1 to TRBJ2-7; 10 nucleotides line up with TRBD2. Trimming cost V 0 bases and J 1 base; bases outside gene matches: 13. The CDR3 extends over 19 amino acids. Germline lookup yields CDR1 SGHRS and CDR2 YFSETQ. CDR3 loop: CASSLGSGVTSGSSYEQYF. CDR3 sequence (DNA): TGCGCCAGCAGCTTGGGTTCAGGGGTGACTAGCGGGTCTTCCTACGAGCAGTACTTC.

This clone was detected once. The rearrangement joins TRBV10-1 to TRBJ2-1; possibly TRBD2 for D (5 bases). The CDR3 length is 12 residues. The germline V gene has CDR1 WNHNN and CDR2 SYGVQD (reference sequence). Trimming shortened V by 4 bases and J by 8 bases, and 9 bases separated the two germline ends. CDR3 sequence: CASSALADEQFF. CDR3 nucleotides: TGCGCCAGCAGTGCCCTAGCCGATGAGCAGTTCTTC.

The J gene is TRBJ2-5, the V gene TRBV5-1; 15 bases fit TRBD2. Germline CDR1 SGHRS, CDR2 YFSETQ. This CDR3 spans 19 amino acids. V was clipped by 4 bases and J by 0 bases; unmatched bases: 10. As DNA, the CDR3 is TGCGCCAGCAGCCCTAACGGACTAGCGGGAGGGACGTACCAAGAGACCCAGTACTTC. It codes for CASSPNGLAGGTYQETQYF. The entire variable domain, with the rest obtained from reference TRBV5-1 and TRBJ2-5, is as follows: KAGVTQTPRYLIKTRGQQVTLSCSPISGHRSVSWYQQTPGQGLQFLFEYFSETQRNKGNFPGRFSGRQFSNSRSEMNVSTLELGDSALYLCASSPNGLAGGTYQETQYFGPGTRLLVL.

The chain employs TRBV2 and TRBJ2-5; the match to TRBD2 covers 11 bases. The better agreement between TRBJ2-7 and the DNA end casts doubt on the J call. The germline gives CDR1 SNHLY, CDR2 FYNNEI. This CDR3 contains 15 residues. CDR3 loop: CASRGGTSGSYEQYF. CDR3 nucleotides: TGTGCCAGCAGGGGCGGGACTAGCGGATCCTACGAGCAGTACTTC.

By its share, this clone is medium-sized. The genes are TRBV9 and TRBJ2-2; D is perhaps TRBD1 (6 bases). This CDR3 spans 14 amino acids. CDR1 and CDR2 from the germline V gene are SGDLS and YYNGEE. Trimming cost V 6 bases and J 4 bases, with 13 bases left between them. CDR3 sequence: CASNRADGTGELFF. The CDR3 nucleotides read TGTGCCAGCAACAGGGCAGACGGCACCGGGGAGCTGTTTTTT.

The chain recombines TRBV11-2 with TRBJ2-1, with a possible D match to TRBD1 (5 bases). V was shortened by 1 base and J by 6 bases, with 10 bases between the two germline ends. CDR1 is SGHAT and CDR2 is FQNNGV in the germline V gene. The CDR3 extends over 14 amino acids. This chain's CDR3 is CASSLGGAPNEQFF. The CDR3 DNA reads as TGTGCCAGCAGCTTAGGTGGGGCACCCAATGAGCAGTTCTTC.

The chain joins TRBV7-6 to TRBJ2-2; perhaps TRBD2 as D (7 bases). CDR3 size: 18 residues. Trimming took off 5 bases at V and 2 bases at J, with 21 bases between the two ends. Looked up from germline, CDR1 is SGHVS and CDR2 is FNYEAQ. The CDR3 region has the DNA TGTGCCAGCAGCCCCAACAGGGCAGGCGGGGGAAACACCGGGGAGCTGTTTTTT. It encodes CASSPNRAGGGNTGELFF.

This clone has only one observation. The conserved phenylalanine or tryptophan is not found at the CDR3 terminus, so this likely reflects a read error. The gene calls are TRBV9 and TRBJ2-7; 7 bases fit TRBD2. The germline V gene encodes CDR1 SGDLS and CDR2 YYNGEE. Trimming at V came to 5 bases and at J to 0 bases, leaving 5 bases not matched to a gene. The CDR3 contains 14 residues. This CDR3 reads CASSRAGTSYEQYL. Here the CDR3 DNA reads TGTGCCAGCAGTCGAGCGGGGACCTCCTACGAGCAGTACCTC.

The chain carries TRBV13 and TRBJ1-2, with 10 positions matching TRBD1. Per germline, CDR1 PRHDT and CDR2 FYEKMQ (reference sequence). The CDR3 totals 16 residues. J gave up 4 bases and V 0 bases, and 5 bases lay outside the gene matches. The CDR3 here is CASSLGGQGPSYGYTF. CDR3 sequence (DNA): TGTGCCAGCAGCTTAGGGGGACAGGGGCCCTCCTATGGCTACACCTTC.

This rearrangement joins TRBV7-9 to TRBJ1-2; D gene uncertain. CDR3 length equals 15 residues. Germline V gene lookup returns CDR1 SEHNR and CDR2 FQNEAQ (reference sequence). V was trimmed by 2 bases and J by 5 bases, leaving 15 bases between them. The chain's CDR3 is CASSLSRVLAYGYTF. DNA of the CDR3: TGTGCCAGCAGCTTATCGCGGGTCCTGGCTTATGGCTACACCTTC.

This sequence joins TRBV7-2 and TRBJ2-1; D is ambiguous. Germline V gives CDR1 SGHTA, CDR2 FQGNSA. V was trimmed by 5 bases and J by 0 bases, leaving 17 bases between them. The CDR3 runs 17 residues. The CDR3 region is CASSHIPQRNSYNEQFF. As DNA, the CDR3 is TGTGCCAGCAGCCACATTCCGCAGCGTAACTCCTACAATGAGCAGTTCTTC.

The V call is TRBV28, the J call TRBJ2-1; TRBD2 matches at 12 bases. The V gene's germline CDR1 is MDHEN and CDR2 SYDVKM. Losses at the gene ends were 5 bases for V and 10 bases for J; bases not matched to a gene: 12. This CDR3 contains 16 residues. Here the CDR3 DNA reads TGTGCCAGCAGTCCGACTAGCGGGAGTCTTCCTTACGAGCAGTTCTTC. This translates into CASSPTSGSLPYEQFF.

This clone was seen just once. This rearrangement joins TRBV28 to TRBJ2-1; tentatively, D is TRBD1 (6 bases). The CDR3 totals 15 residues. Germline V gives CDR1 MDHEN, CDR2 SYDVKM. Trimming left V 4 bases short and J 9 bases short, with 19 bases between. In nucleotides, the CDR3 is TGTGCCAGCAGTTCCCTAACAGGCCGAGGGGGTGAGCAGTTCTTC. It codes for CASSSLTGRGGEQFF.

This chain connects TRBV6-1 to TRBJ2-5; D is perhaps TRBD2 (6 bases). The better agreement between TRBJ2-7 and the DNA end casts doubt on the J call. This CDR3 has 15 amino acids. CDR1 MNHNS and CDR2 SASEGT come from the germline V gene. The CDR3 spells CASSAPRDSPYEQYF. The CDR3 region has the DNA TGTGCCAGCAGTGCCCCCCGGGACTCCCCCTACGAGCAGTACTTC.

V and J are TRBV6-1 and TRBJ2-1; TRBD2 matches 7 bases. CDR1 is MNHNS, CDR2 SASEGT, per germline. V lost 7 bases, J lost 15 bases, and 12 bases stayed unmatched. CDR3 length: 12 amino acids. The CDR3 DNA sequence: TGTGCCAGCACTAACCGAGCGGGATCTCCGTTCTTC. Protein product: CASTNRAGSPFF.

The V gene is TRBV11-2, the J gene TRBJ1-3; 9 bases map to TRBD1. This CDR3 is built from 14 residues. CDR1 and CDR2 from the germline V gene are SGHAT and FQNNGV. Trimming removed 6 bases from V and 4 bases from J; junction bases left unmatched: 4. CDR3 region: CASSHRGPGNTIYF. The CDR3 nucleotides read TGTGCCAGCAGTCACAGGGGGCCGGGAAACACCATATATTTT.

This chain connects TRBV19 to TRBJ2-1, with TRBD2 identical over 11 bases. With V trimmed by 5 bases and J by 0 bases, 6 bases remained unmatched. CDR1 is LNHDA and CDR2 is SQIVND in the germline V gene (reference sequence). The CDR3 has 17 amino acids. The CDR3, as DNA: TGTGCCAGTAGTTCTCGGACTAGCGGGCGCTCCTACAATGAGCAGTTCTTC. As protein: CASSSRTSGRSYNEQFF. Complete variable domain (other parts from reference TRBV19 and TRBJ2-1): DGGITQSPKYLFRKEGQNVTLSCEQNLNHDAMYWYRQDPGQGLRLIYYSQIVNDFQKGDIAEGYSVSREKKESFPLTVTSAQKNPTAFYLCASSSRTSGRSYNEQFFGPGTRLTVL.

The rearrangement links TRBV10-3 to TRBJ2-5, with 16 nucleotides matching TRBD2. The end of the DNA is better explained by TRBJ2-7, so the J call may be wrong. Germline V gene lookup returns CDR1 ENHRY and CDR2 SYGVKD. The CDR3 totals 16 residues. This CDR3 reads CAITSGTSGRAYEQYF. CDR3 coding DNA: TGTGCCATCACCTCCGGGACTAGCGGGAGGGCCTACGAGCAGTACTTC.